The rows below give T cell receptor beta chains drawn from one sample of a study of cytomegalovirus exposure and HLA in healthy donors. Clones were read by immunoSEQ multiplex PCR, and TCRdb kept only the in-frame ones, dropping some. The table shows 90,000 to 110,000 clones, with 73% occurring only once. Sequenced: PBMCs. Every receptor here comes from a man aged 35-49 years in good health and CMV-seronegative. Each CDR3 is given with its conserved first and last residue. The D gene is left open where the match is weak. Clone size is shown for a subset of rows, as once, few, many or a class of expanded clone.

j_call: TRBJ2-7
clone_size: .
v_call: TRBV6-5
d_call: TRBD1
cdr3_nt: TGTGCCAGCAGTTACTCGGGACAGATCTACGAGCAGTACTTC
cdr3_aa: CASSYSGQIYEQYF

j_call: TRBJ1-1
clone_size: few
v_call: TRBV13
d_call: .
cdr3_nt: TGTGCCAGCAGCTTAGGGGGGGCAGCTTTCTTT
cdr3_aa: CASSLGGAAFF

j_call: TRBJ1-3
clone_size: .
v_call: TRBV28
d_call: TRBD1
cdr3_nt: TGTGCCAGCAGAGGCGACAGGGGACTCTCTGGAAACACCATATATTTT
cdr3_aa: CASRGDRGLSGNTIYF

j_call: TRBJ2-7
clone_size: .
v_call: TRBV4-3
d_call: TRBD1
cdr3_nt: TGCGCCAGCAGCCAAATAGGATGGACAGGTCGCCACGAGCAGTACTTC
cdr3_aa: CASSQIGWTGRHEQYF

j_call: TRBJ1-4
clone_size: few
v_call: TRBV7-7
d_call: .
cdr3_nt: TGTGCTAGCAGCTTAGTTAATATTAATGAAAAACTGTTTTTT
cdr3_aa: CASSLVNINEKLFF

j_call: TRBJ2-1
clone_size: .
v_call: TRBV5-3
d_call: TRBD1
cdr3_nt: TGTGCCAGAAGCGTCCGGACAGGGGGATGCAATGAGCAGTTCTTC
cdr3_aa: CARSVRTGGCNEQFF

j_call: TRBJ2-7
clone_size: few
v_call: TRBV7-8
d_call: TRBD2
cdr3_nt: TGTGCCAGCAGCTTAGTAGCGGGGGGCGCGTCCGAGCAGTACTTC
cdr3_aa: CASSLVAGGASEQYF

j_call: TRBJ2-5
clone_size: once
v_call: TRBV10-3
d_call: TRBD2
cdr3_nt: TGTGCCATCAGTGGTGATAGCGGGGGAGAAGAGACCCAGTACTTC
cdr3_aa: CAISGDSGGEETQYF

j_call: TRBJ2-2
clone_size: .
v_call: TRBV5-1
d_call: .
cdr3_nt: TGCGCCAGCGGAGGGCAGGGAACAACCGGGGAGCTGTTTTTT
cdr3_aa: CASGGQGTTGELFF

j_call: TRBJ1-3
clone_size: .
v_call: TRBV18
d_call: .
cdr3_nt: TGTGCCAGCTCACCATATCGCCTGGCGGCTGGAAACACCATATATTTT
cdr3_aa: CASSPYRLAAGNTIYF

j_call: TRBJ1-6
clone_size: .
v_call: TRBV10-3
d_call: TRBD1
cdr3_nt: TGTGCCATACAGGGGGCTGGGAATTCACCCCTCCACTTT
cdr3_aa: CAIQGAGNSPLHF

j_call: TRBJ1-2
clone_size: .
v_call: TRBV7-2
d_call: .
cdr3_nt: TGTGCCAGCAGCTTAAGCCGGAACGCTAGCCCCCATGGCTACACCTTC
cdr3_aa: CASSLSRNASPHGYTF

j_call: TRBJ2-7
clone_size: .
v_call: TRBV13
d_call: TRBD2
cdr3_nt: TGTGCCAGCAGCCTATTCCGGGGCGGGGGGATTTCCTACGAGCAGTACTTC
cdr3_aa: CASSLFRGGGISYEQYF

j_call: TRBJ2-2
clone_size: .
v_call: TRBV25-1
d_call: .
cdr3_nt: TGTGCCGTGCCCCCCGGGACAACCTGTATGGACACCGGGGAGCTGTTTTTT
cdr3_aa: CAVPPGTTCMDTGELFF

j_call: TRBJ2-5
clone_size: .
v_call: TRBV1
d_call: .
cdr3_nt: TGCACCAGCAGCCAAGGGCCACCGGGACTAGGTATCGAGACCCAGTACTTC
cdr3_aa: CTSSQGPPGLGIETQYF

j_call: TRBJ2-5
clone_size: .
v_call: TRBV6-1
d_call: TRBD1
cdr3_nt: TGTGCCAGCAGGCCAGTGACAGGGGGAAAAGAGACCCAGTACTTC
cdr3_aa: CASRPVTGGKETQYF

j_call: TRBJ2-3
clone_size: .
v_call: TRBV19
d_call: .
cdr3_nt: TGTGCCAGTAGTATTAGGACAGTCCCAGATACGCAGTATTTT
cdr3_aa: CASSIRTVPDTQYF

j_call: TRBJ1-6
clone_size: .
v_call: TRBV7-9
d_call: .
cdr3_nt: TGTGCCAGCAGCCCAGGCACGGACAGATTGTTACCCCTCCACTTT
cdr3_aa: CASSPGTDRLLPLHF

j_call: TRBJ2-6
clone_size: .
v_call: TRBV7-6
d_call: .
cdr3_nt: TGTGCCAGCAGCCCCCCGACTCTCCTAGGGGCCAACGTCCTGACTTTC
cdr3_aa: CASSPPTLLGANVLTF

j_call: TRBJ2-4
clone_size: .
v_call: TRBV30
d_call: .
cdr3_nt: TGTGCCACGGACAGTGGGGGGGGCATTCAGTACTTC
cdr3_aa: CATDSGGGIQYF

j_call: TRBJ1-4
clone_size: .
v_call: TRBV5-1
d_call: .
cdr3_nt: TGCGCCAGCAGCCGGGAGACAGTTGCTAATGAAAAACTGTTTTTT
cdr3_aa: CASSRETVANEKLFF

j_call: TRBJ2-1
clone_size: .
v_call: TRBV28
d_call: .
cdr3_nt: TGTGCCAGCAGTTATAACAGCAGAGCCTACAATGAGCAGTTCTTC
cdr3_aa: CASSYNSRAYNEQFF

j_call: TRBJ2-3
clone_size: .
v_call: TRBV18
d_call: .
cdr3_nt: TGTGCCAGCTCACTCTACACAGATACGCAGTATTTT
cdr3_aa: CASSLYTDTQYF

j_call: TRBJ1-5
clone_size: .
v_call: TRBV5-8
d_call: .
cdr3_nt: TGTGCCAGCAGCTCGACAGTTAGCAATCAGCCCCAGCATTTT
cdr3_aa: CASSSTVSNQPQHF